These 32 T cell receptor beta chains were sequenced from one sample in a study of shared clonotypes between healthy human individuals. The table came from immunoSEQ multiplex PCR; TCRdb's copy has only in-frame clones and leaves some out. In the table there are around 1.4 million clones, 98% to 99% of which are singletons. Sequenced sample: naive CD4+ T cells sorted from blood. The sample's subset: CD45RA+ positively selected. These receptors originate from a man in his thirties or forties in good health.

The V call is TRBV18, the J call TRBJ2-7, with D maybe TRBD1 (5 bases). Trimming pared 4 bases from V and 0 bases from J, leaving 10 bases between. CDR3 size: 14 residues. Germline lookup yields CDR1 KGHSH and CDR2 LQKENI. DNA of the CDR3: TGTGCCAGCTCACACGACAGCTCCTCCTACGAGCAGTACTTC. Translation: CASSHDSSSYEQYF. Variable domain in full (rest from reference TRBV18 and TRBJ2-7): NAGVMQNPRHLVRRRGQEARLRCSPMKGHSHVYWYRQLPEEGLKFMVYLQKENIIDESGMPKERFSAEFPKEGPSILRIQQVVRGDSAAYFCASSHDSSSYEQYFGPGTRLTVT.

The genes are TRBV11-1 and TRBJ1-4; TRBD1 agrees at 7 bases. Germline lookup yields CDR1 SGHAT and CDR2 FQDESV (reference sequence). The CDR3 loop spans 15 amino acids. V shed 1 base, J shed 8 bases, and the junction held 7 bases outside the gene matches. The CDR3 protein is CASSLGGGAREKLFF. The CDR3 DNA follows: TGTGCCAGCAGCTTAGGAGGGGGCGCCAGGGAAAAACTGTTTTTT.

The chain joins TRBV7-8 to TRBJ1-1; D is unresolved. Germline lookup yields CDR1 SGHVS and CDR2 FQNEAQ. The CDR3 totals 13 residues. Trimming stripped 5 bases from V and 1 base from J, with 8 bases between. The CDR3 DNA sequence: TGTGCCAGCAGCCCCGCAGGGAACACTGAAGCTTTCTTT. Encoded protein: CASSPAGNTEAFF. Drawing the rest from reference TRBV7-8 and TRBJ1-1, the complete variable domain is GAGVSQSPRYKVAKRGQDVALRCDPISGHVSLFWYQQALGQGPEFLTYFQNEAQLDKSGLPSDRFFAERPEGSVSTLKIQRTQQEDSAVYLCASSPAGNTEAFFGQGTRLTVV.

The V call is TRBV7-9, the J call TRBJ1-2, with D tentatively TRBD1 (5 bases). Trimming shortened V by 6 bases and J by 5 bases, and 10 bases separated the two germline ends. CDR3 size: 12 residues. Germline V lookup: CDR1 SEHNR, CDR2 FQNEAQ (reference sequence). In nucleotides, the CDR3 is TGTGCCAGCAGTTCGGACAATTATGGCTACACCTTC. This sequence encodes CASSSDNYGYTF. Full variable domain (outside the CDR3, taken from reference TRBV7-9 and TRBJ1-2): DTGVSQNPRHKITKRGQNVTFRCDPISEHNRLYWYRQTLGQGPEFLTYFQNEAQLEKSRLLSDRFSAERPKGSFSTLEIQRTEQGDSAMYLCASSSDNYGYTFGSGTRLTVV.

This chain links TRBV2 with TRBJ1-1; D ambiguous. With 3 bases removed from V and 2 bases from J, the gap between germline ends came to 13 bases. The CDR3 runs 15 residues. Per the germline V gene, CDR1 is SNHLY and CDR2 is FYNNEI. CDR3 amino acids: CASSDLGPLNTEAFF. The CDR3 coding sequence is TGTGCCAGCAGTGATCTCGGACCCCTTAACACTGAAGCTTTCTTT.

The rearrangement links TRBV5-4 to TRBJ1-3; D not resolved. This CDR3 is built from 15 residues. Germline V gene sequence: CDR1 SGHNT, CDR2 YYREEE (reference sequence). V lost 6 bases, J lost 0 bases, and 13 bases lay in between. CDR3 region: CASKTNPGSGNTIYF. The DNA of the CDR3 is TGTGCCAGCAAGACAAATCCCGGCTCTGGAAACACCATATATTTT. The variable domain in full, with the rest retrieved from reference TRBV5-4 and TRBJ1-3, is ETGVTQSPTHLIKTRGQQVTLRCSSQSGHNTVSWYQQALGQGPQFIFQYYREEENGRGNFPPRFSGLQFPNYSSELNVNALELDDSALYLCASKTNPGSGNTIYFGEGSWLTVV.

This CDR3 reads CASSSRGSHNEQFF. The CDR3 bases are TGTGCCAGCAGTTCCAGAGGTTCCCACAATGAGCAGTTCTTC. The gene calls are TRBV27 and TRBJ2-1; no reliable D call. Germline V gene sequence: CDR1 MNHEY, CDR2 SMNVEV (reference sequence). V was cut by 4 bases and J by 5 bases, with 12 bases left in between. The CDR3 sequence is 14 residues long.

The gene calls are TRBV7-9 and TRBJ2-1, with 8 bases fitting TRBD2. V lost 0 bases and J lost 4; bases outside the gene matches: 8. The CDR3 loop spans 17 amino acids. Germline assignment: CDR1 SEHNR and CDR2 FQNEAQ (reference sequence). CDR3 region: CASSLAHERLAYNEQFF. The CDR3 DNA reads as TGTGCCAGCAGCTTAGCCCATGAGAGACTAGCGTACAATGAGCAGTTCTTC.

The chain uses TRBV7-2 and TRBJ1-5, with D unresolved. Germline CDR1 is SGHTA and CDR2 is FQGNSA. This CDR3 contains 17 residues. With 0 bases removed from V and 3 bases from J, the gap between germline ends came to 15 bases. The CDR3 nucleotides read TGTGCCAGCAGCTTAGCGAGGGAGGGTGGATTCAATCAGCCCCAGCATTTT. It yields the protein CASSLAREGGFNQPQHF.

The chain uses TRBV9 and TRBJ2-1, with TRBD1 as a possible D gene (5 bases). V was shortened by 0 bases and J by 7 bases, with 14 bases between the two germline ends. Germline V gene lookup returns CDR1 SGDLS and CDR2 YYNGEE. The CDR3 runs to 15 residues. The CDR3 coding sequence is TGTGCCAGCAGCGTAGTGGTGGGGCTGGAAAATGAGCAGTTCTTC. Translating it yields CASSVVVGLENEQFF. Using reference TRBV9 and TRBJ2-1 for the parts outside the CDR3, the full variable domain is DSGVTQTPKHLITATGQRVTLRCSPRSGDLSVYWYQQSLDQGLQFLIQYYNGEERAKGNILERFSAQQFPDLHSELNLSSLELGDSALYFCASSVVVGLENEQFFGPGTRLTVL.

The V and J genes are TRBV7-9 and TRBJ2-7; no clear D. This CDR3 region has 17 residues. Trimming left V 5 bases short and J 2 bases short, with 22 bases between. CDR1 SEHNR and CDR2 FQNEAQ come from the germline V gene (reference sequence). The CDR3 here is CASSPLPYPRRTYEQYF. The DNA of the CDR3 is TGTGCCAGCAGCCCACTACCTTACCCCCGCCGCACCTACGAGCAGTACTTC.

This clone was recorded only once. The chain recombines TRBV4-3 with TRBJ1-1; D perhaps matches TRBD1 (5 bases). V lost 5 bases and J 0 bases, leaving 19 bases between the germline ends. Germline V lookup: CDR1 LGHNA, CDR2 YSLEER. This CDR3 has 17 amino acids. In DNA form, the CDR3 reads TGCGCCAGCAGCAGAAGACAGAGCGACTACTTGAACACTGAAGCTTTCTTT. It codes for CASSRRQSDYLNTEAFF.

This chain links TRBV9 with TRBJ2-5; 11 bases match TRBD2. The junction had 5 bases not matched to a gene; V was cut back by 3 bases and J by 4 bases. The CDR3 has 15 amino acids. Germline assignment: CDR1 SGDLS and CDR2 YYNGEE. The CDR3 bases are TGTGCCAGCAGCGCCTCCGGACTAGCGGGAGAGACCCAGTACTTC. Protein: CASSASGLAGETQYF.

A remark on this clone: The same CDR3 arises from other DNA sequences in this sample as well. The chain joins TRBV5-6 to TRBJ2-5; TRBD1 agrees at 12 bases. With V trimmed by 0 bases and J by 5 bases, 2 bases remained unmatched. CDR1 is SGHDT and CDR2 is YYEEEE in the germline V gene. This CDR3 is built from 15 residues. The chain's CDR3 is CASSLGDRGRETQYF. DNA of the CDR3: TGTGCCAGCAGCTTGGGGGACAGGGGGCGTGAGACCCAGTACTTC.

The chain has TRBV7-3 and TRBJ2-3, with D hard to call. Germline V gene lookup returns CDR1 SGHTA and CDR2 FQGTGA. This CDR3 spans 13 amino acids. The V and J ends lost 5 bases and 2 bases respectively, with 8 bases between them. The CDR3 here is CASSRVFTDTQYF. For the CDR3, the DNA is TGTGCCAGCAGCCGGGTCTTCACAGATACGCAGTATTTT.

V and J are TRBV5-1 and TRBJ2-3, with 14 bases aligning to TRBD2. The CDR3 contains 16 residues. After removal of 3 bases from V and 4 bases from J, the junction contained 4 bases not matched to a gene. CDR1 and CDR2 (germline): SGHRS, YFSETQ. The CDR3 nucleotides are TGCGCCAGCAGCTGGGGGACTAGCGGGAGTTCAGATACGCAGTATTTT. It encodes CASSWGTSGSSDTQYF.

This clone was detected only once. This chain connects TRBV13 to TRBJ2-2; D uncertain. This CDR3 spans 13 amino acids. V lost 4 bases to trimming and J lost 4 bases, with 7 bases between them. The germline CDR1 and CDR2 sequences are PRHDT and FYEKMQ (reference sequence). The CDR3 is CASSSQPTGELFF. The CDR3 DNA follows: TGTGCCAGCAGCTCACAGCCCACCGGGGAGCTGTTTTTT.

The chain's CDR3 is CSVGTPTTYEQYF. The CDR3 DNA reads TGCAGCGTTGGGACACCCACCACCTACGAGCAGTACTTC. The chain is built from TRBV29-1 and TRBJ2-7; tentative D call: TRBD1 (5 bases). The length of the CDR3 is 13 residues. Germline V gene lookup returns CDR1 SQVTM and CDR2 ANQGSEA. Deletions cut 4 bases from V and 2 bases from J, with 12 bases between.

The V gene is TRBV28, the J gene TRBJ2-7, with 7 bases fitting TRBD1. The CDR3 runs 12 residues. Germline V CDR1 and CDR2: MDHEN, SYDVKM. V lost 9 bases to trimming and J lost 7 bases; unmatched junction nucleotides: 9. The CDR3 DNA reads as TGTGCCAGTGGACAGGTCTTGGGTGAGCAGTACTTC. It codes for CASGQVLGEQYF. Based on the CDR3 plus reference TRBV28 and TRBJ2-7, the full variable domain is DVKVTQSSRYLVKRTGEKVFLECVQDMDHENMFWYRQDPGLGLRLIYFSYDVKMKEKGDIPEGYSVSREKKERFSLILESASTNQTSMYLCASGQVLGEQYFGPGTRLTVT.

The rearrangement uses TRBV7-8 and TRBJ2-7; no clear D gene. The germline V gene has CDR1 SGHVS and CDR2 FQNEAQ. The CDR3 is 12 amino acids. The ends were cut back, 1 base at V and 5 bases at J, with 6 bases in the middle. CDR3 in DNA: TGTGCCAGCAGCTTAGATCGGAACGAGCAGTACTTC. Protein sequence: CASSLDRNEQYF. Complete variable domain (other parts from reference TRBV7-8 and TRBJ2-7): GAGVSQSPRYKVAKRGQDVALRCDPISGHVSLFWYQQALGQGPEFLTYFQNEAQLDKSGLPSDRFFAERPEGSVSTLKIQRTQQEDSAVYLCASSLDRNEQYFGPGTRLTVT.

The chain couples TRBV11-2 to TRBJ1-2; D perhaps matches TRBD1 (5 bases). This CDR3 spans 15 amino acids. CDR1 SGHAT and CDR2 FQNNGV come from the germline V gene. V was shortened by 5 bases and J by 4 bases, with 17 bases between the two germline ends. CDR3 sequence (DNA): TGTGCCAGCAGCCCAACAGGCCTTGGGCGCTATGGCTACACCTTC. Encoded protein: CASSPTGLGRYGYTF. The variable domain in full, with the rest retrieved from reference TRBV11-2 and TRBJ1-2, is EAGVAQSPRYKIIEKRQSVAFWCNPISGHATLYWYQQILGQGPKLLIQFQNNGVVDDSQLPKDRFSAERLKGVDSTLKIQPAKLEDSAVYLCASSPTGLGRYGYTFGSGTRLTVV.

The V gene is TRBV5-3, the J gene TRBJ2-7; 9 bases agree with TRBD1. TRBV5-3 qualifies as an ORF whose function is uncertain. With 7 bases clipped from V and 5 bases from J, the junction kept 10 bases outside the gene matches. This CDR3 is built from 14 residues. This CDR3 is CARSVTGGRNEQYF. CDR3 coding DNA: TGTGCCAGATCCGTTACAGGGGGCCGGAACGAGCAGTACTTC.

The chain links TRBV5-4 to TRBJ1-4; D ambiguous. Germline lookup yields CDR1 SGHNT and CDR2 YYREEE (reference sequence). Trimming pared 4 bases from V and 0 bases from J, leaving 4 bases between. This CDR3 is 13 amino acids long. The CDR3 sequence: CASSLTTNEKLFF. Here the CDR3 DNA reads TGTGCCAGCAGCCTGACAACTAATGAAAAACTGTTTTTT.

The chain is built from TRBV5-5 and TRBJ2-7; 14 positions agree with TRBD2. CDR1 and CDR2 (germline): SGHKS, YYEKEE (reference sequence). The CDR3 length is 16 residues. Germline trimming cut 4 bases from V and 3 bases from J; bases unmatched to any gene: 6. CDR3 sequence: CASSASGTSGGYEQYF. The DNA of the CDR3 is TGTGCCAGCAGCGCCAGCGGGACTAGCGGGGGCTACGAGCAGTACTTC.

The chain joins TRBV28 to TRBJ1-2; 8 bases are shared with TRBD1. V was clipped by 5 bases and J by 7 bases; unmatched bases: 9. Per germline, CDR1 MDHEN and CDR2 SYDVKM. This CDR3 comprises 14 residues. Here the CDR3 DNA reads TGTGCCAGCAGTGGACCCGGGACAGGTCGTGGCTACACCTTC. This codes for CASSGPGTGRGYTF.

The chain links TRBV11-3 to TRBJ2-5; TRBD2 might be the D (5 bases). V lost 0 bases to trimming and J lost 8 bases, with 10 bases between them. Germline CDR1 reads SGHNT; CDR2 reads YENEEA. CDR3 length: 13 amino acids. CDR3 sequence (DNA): TGTGCCAGCAGCTTAGATGCTGGAGGCACCCAGTACTTC. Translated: CASSLDAGGTQYF.

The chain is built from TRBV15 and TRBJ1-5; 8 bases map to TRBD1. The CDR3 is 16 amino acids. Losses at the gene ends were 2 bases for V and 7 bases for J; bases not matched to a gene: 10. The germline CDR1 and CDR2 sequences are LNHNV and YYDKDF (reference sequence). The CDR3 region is CATSRPGTGPGQPQHF. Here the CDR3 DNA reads TGTGCCACCAGCAGACCCGGGACAGGCCCCGGGCAGCCCCAGCATTTT.

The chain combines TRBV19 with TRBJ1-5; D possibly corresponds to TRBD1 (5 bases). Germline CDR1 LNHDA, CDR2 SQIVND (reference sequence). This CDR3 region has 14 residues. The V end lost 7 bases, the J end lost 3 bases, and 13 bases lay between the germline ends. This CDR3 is CASNKEGANQPQHF. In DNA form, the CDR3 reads TGTGCCAGTAATAAGGAAGGGGCCAATCAGCCCCAGCATTTT. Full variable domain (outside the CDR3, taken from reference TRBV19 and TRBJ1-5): DGGITQSPKYLFRKEGQNVTLSCEQNLNHDAMYWYRQDPGQGLRLIYYSQIVNDFQKGDIAEGYSVSREKKESFPLTVTSAQKNPTAFYLCASNKEGANQPQHFGDGTRLSIL.

The CDR3 coding sequence is TGTGCCAGCAGTCTTGGGCTAAGGCAGTTCTTC. Its protein is CASSLGLRQFF. This chain uses TRBV27 with TRBJ2-1; D gene unclear. This CDR3 comprises 11 residues. Germline CDR1 and CDR2: MNHEY and SMNVEV (reference sequence). V lost 5 bases, J lost 12 bases, and 11 bases lay in between.

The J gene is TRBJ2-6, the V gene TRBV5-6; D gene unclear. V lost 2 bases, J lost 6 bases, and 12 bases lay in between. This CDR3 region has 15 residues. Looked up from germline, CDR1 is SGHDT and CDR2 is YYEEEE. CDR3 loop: CASSFDIRQANVLTF. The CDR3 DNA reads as TGTGCCAGCAGCTTTGACATTCGGCAGGCCAACGTCCTGACTTTC.

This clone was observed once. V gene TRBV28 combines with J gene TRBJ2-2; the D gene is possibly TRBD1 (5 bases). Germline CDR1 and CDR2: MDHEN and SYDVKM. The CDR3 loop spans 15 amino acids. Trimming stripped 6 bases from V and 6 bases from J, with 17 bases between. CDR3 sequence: CASSPLTGRAGELFF. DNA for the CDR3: TGTGCCAGCAGCCCTCTAACGGGCAGGGCCGGGGAGCTGTTTTTT.

The CDR3 DNA follows: TGTGCCAGCAGCCAAGTCTCACTCACGCAGTATTTT. This codes for CASSQVSLTQYF. The genes are TRBV14 and TRBJ2-3; D is uncertain. The V gene lost 1 base and the J gene lost 9 bases, with 8 bases spanning the gap. The CDR3 spans 12 residues. Looked up from germline, CDR1 is SGHDN and CDR2 is FVKESK.